The entry below describes one T cell receptor beta chain. These data come from a study of blood T cell repertoires in COVID-19. The germline V gene encodes CDR1 MNHEY and CDR2 SVGAGI. Trimming pared 6 bases from V and 4 bases from J, leaving 12 bases between. The CDR3 has 14 amino acids. TCRdb's copy holds only in-frame clones and misses some; the assay was immunoSEQ multiplex PCR. The repertoire holds fewer than 350,000 clones, with under 95% as singletons. Sequencing input: PBMCs or T cells enriched from blood (not recorded which). This TCR derives from a woman between 35 and 50 years old with acute COVID-19. The chain combines TRBV6-5 with TRBJ1-4; no clear D gene. This CDR3 is CASRALGSNEKLFF. CDR3 sequence (DNA): TGTGCCAGCAGGGCTTTAGGGAGTAATGAAAAACTGTTTTTT.